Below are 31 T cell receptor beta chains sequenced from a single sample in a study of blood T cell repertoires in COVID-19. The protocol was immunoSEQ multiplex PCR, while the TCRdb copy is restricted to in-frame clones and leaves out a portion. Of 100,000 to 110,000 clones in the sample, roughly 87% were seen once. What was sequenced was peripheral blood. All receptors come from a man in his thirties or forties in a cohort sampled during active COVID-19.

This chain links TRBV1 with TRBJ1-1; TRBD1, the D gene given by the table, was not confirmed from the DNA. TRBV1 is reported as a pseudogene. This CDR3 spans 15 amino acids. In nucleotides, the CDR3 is TGCACCAGCAGCCAAGACTGGGCAGGGGACACTGAAGCTTTCTTT. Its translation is CTSSQDWAGDTEAFF.

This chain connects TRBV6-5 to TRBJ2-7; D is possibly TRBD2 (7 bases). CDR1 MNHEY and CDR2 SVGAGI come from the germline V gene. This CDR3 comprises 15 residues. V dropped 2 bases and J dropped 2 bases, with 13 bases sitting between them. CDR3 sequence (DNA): TGTGCCAGCAGTTACCGGGAAGGGGGGGCCTACGAGCAGTACTTC. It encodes CASSYREGGAYEQYF.

This CDR3 reads CASPSLPEAFF. Here the CDR3 DNA reads TGTGCCAGTCCCTCTCTCCCTGAAGCTTTCTTT. V usage is TRBV5-6 and J usage is TRBJ1-1; D is unresolved. CDR1 and CDR2 from the germline V gene are SGHDT and YYEEEE. The V end was cut by 8 bases, the J end by 6 bases, with 11 bases between. The CDR3 runs 11 residues.

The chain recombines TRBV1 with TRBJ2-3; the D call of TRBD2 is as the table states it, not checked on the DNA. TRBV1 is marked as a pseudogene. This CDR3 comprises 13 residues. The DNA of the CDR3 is TGCACCAGTGCTAGCCTATCTCGTTGTACGCAGTATTTT. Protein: CTSASLSRCTQYF.

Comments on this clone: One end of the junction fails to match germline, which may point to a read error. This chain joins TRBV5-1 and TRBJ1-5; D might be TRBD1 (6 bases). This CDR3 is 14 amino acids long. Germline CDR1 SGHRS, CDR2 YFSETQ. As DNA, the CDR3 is TGCGCCTGCAGCTTGGGGGCGGGGGGTCAGCCCCAGCATTTT. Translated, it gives CACSLGAGGQPQHF.

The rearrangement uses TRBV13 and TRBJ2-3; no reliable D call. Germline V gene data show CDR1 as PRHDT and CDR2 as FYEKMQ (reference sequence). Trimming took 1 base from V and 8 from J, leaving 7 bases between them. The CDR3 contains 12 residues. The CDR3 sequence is CASSLEPGTQYF. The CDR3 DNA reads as TGTGCCAGCAGCTTAGAGCCGGGTACGCAGTATTTT.

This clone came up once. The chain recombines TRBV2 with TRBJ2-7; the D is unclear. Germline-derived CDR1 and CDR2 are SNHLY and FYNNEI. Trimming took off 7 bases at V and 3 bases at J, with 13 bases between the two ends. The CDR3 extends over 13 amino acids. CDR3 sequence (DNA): TGTGCCAGCACGCGGCGGAAAAACTACGAGCAGTACTTC. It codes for CASTRRKNYEQYF.

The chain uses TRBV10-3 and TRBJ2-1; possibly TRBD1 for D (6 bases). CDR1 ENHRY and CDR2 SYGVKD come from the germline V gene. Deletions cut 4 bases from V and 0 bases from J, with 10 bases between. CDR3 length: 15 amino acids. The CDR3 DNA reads TGTGCCATCAGTGGGACAGAATACTCCTACAATGAGCAGTTCTTC. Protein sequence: CAISGTEYSYNEQFF.

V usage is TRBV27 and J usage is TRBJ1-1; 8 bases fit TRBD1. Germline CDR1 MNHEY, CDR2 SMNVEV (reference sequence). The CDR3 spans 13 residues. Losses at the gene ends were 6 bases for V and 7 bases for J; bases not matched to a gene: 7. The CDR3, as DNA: TGTGCCAGCAGACGGACAGGGTCTGGTGAAGCTTTCTTT. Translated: CASRRTGSGEAFF.

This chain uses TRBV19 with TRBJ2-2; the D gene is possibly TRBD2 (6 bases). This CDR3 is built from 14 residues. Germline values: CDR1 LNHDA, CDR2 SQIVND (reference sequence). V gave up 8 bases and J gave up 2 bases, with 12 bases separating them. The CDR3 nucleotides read TGTGCCAGTGACCGGGGACTTAACACCGGGGAGCTGTTTTTT. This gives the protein CASDRGLNTGELFF. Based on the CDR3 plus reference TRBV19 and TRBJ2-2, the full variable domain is DGGITQSPKYLFRKEGQNVTLSCEQNLNHDAMYWYRQDPGQGLRLIYYSQIVNDFQKGDIAEGYSVSREKKESFPLTVTSAQKNPTAFYLCASDRGLNTGELFFGEGSRLTVL.

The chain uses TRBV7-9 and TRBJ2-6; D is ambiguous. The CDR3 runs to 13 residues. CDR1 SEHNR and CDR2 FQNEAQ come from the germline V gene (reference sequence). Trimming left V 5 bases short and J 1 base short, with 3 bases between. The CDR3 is CASSQSGANVLTF. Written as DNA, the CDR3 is TGTGCCAGCAGCCAGTCTGGGGCCAACGTCCTGACTTTC.

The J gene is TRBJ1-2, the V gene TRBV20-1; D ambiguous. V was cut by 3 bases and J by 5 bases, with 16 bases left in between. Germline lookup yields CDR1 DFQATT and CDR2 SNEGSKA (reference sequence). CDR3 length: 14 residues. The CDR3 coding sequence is TGCAGTGCTAGTCCGAGGCAGCAGCCATATGGCTACACCTTC. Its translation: CSASPRQQPYGYTF.

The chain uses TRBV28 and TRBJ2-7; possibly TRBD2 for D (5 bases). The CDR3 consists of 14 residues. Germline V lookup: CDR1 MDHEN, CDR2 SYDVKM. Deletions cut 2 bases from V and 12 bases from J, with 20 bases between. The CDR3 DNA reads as TGTGCCAGCAGTTTACACAGCCCCTTGGCCGAGGGGTACTTC. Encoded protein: CASSLHSPLAEGYF.

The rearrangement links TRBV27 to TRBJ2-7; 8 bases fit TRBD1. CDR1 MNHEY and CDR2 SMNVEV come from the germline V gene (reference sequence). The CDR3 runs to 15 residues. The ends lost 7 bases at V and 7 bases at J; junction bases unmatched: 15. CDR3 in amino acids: CASTPEGRGLGEQYF. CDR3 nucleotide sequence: TGTGCCAGCACCCCCGAGGGCAGGGGGCTAGGGGAGCAGTACTTC.

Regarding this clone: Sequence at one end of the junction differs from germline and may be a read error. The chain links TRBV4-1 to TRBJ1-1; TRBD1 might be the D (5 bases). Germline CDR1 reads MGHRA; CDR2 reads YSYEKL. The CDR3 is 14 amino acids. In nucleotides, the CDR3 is TGCGCCAGCAGCCCGGGACTGTTGAACCCTGAAGCTTTCTTT. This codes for CASSPGLLNPEAFF.

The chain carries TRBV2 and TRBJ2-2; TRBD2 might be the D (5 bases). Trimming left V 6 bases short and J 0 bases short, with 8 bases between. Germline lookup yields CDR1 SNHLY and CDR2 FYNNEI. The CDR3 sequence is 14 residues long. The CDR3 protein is CASRDGANTGELFF. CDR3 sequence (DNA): TGTGCCAGCAGGGACGGGGCGAACACCGGGGAGCTGTTTTTT. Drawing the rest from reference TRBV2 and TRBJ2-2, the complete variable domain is EPEVTQTPSHQVTQMGQEVILRCVPISNHLYFYWYRQILGQKVEFLVSFYNNEISEKSEIFDDQFSVERPDGSNFTLKIRSTKLEDSAMYFCASRDGANTGELFFGEGSRLTVL.

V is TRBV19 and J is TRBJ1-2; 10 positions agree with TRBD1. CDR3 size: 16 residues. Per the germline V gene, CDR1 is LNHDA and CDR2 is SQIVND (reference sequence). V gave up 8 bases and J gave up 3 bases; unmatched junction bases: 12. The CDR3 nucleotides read TGTGCCAGTCTAACTAACCCGGGACAGGGGCACTATGGCTACACCTTC. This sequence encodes CASLTNPGQGHYGYTF.

The chain's CDR3 is CASSYGKGATEAFF. DNA for the CDR3: TGTGCCAGCAGTTACGGTAAGGGGGCGACTGAAGCTTTCTTT. The rearrangement uses TRBV6-2 or TRBV6-3 and TRBJ1-1; 7 bases agree with TRBD1. Looked up from germline, CDR1 is MNHEY and CDR2 is SVGEGT. The J segment lost 5 bases and the V segment lost 2 bases, leaving 5 bases of the junction unmatched. The CDR3 spans 14 residues.

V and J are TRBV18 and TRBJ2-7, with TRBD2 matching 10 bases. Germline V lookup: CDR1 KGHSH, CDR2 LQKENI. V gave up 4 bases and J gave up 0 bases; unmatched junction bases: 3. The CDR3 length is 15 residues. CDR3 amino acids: CASSLSGGASYEQYF. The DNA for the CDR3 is TGTGCCAGCTCACTGAGCGGGGGGGCCTCCTACGAGCAGTACTTC.

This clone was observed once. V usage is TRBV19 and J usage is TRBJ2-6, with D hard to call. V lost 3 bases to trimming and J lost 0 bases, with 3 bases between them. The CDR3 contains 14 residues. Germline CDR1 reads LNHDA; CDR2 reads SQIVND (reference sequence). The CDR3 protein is CASSIGSGANVLTF. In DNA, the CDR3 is TGTGCCAGTAGTATCGGCTCTGGGGCCAACGTCCTGACTTTC. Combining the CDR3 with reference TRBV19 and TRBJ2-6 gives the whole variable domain DGGITQSPKYLFRKEGQNVTLSCEQNLNHDAMYWYRQDPGQGLRLIYYSQIVNDFQKGDIAEGYSVSREKKESFPLTVTSAQKNPTAFYLCASSIGSGANVLTFGAGSRLTVL.

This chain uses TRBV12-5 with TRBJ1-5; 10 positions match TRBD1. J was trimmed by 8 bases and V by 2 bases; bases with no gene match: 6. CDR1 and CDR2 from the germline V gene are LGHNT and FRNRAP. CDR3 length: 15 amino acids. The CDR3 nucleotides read TGTGCTAGTGGTTTGATGACAGGGGGCGGAAAGCCCCAGCATTTT. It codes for CASGLMTGGGKPQHF. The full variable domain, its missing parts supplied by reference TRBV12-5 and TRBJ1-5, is DARVTQTPRHKVTEMGQEVTMRCQPILGHNTVFWYRQTMMQGLELLAYFRNRAPLDDSGMPKDRFSAEMPDATLATLKIQPSEPRDSAVYFCASGLMTGGGKPQHFGDGTRLSIL.

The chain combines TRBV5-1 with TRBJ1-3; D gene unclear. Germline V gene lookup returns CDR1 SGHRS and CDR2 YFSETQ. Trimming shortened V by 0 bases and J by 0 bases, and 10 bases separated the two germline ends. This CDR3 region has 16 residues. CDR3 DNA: TGCGCCAGCAGCTTGGACATCCGACTCTCTGGAAACACCATATATTTT. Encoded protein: CASSLDIRLSGNTIYF. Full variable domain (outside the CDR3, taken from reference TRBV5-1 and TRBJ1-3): KAGVTQTPRYLIKTRGQQVTLSCSPISGHRSVSWYQQTPGQGLQFLFEYFSETQRNKGNFPGRFSGRQFSNSRSEMNVSTLELGDSALYLCASSLDIRLSGNTIYFGEGSWLTVV.

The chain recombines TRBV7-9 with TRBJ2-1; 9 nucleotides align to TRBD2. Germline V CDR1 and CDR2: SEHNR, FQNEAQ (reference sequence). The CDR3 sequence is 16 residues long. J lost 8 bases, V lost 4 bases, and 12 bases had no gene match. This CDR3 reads CASSSQGLALPHEQFF. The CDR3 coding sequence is TGTGCCAGCAGCTCCCAGGGACTAGCCCTCCCCCATGAGCAGTTCTTC. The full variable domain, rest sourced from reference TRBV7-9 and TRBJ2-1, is DTGVSQNPRHKITKRGQNVTFRCDPISEHNRLYWYRQTLGQGPEFLTYFQNEAQLEKSRLLSDRFSAERPKGSFSTLEIQRTEQGDSAMYLCASSSQGLALPHEQFFGPGTRLTVL.

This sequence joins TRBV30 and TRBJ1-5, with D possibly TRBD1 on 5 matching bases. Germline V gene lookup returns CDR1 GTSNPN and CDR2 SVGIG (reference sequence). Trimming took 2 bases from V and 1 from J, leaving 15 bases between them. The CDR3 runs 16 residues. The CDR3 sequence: CAWSPRWGGSNQPQHF. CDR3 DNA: TGTGCCTGGAGTCCGCGATGGGGGGGAAGCAATCAGCCCCAGCATTTT.

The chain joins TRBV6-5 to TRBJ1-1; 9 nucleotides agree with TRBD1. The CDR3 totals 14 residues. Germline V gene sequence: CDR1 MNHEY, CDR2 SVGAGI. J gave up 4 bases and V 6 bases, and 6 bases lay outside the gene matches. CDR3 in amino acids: CASSSSTGGTEAFF. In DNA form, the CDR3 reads TGTGCCAGCAGCTCCTCGACAGGGGGCACTGAAGCTTTCTTT.

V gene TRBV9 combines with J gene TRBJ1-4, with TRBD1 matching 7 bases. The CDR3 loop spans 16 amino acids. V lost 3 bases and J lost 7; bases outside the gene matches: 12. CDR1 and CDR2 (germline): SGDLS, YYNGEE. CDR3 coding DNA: TGTGCCAGCAGCGCTATCCCCGGGACAGTTCGTGAAAAACTGTTTTTT. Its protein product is CASSAIPGTVREKLFF.

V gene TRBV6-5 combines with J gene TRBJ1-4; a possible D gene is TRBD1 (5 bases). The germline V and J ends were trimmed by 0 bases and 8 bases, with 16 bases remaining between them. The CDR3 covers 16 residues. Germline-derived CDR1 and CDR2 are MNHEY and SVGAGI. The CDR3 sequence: CASSYSGTAAGEKLFF. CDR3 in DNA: TGTGCCAGCAGTTACTCCGGGACGGCTGCGGGGGAAAAACTGTTTTTT.

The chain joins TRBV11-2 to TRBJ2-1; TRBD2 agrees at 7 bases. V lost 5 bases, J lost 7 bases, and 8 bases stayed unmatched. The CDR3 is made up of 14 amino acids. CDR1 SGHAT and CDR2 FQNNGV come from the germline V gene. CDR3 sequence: CASSLAVARNEQFF. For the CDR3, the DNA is TGTGCCAGCAGCCTAGCGGTTGCGAGAAATGAGCAGTTCTTC.

The CDR3 coding sequence is TGCGCCAGCAGCCAGTCCGGGACAGGGAGAGGAGAGACCCAGTACTTC. Encoded protein: CASSQSGTGRGETQYF. The J gene is TRBJ2-5, the V gene TRBV4-3; 9 bases map to TRBD1. The CDR3 totals 16 residues. Per germline, CDR1 LGHNA and CDR2 YSLEER. The ends lost 3 bases at V and 4 bases at J; junction bases unmatched: 9.

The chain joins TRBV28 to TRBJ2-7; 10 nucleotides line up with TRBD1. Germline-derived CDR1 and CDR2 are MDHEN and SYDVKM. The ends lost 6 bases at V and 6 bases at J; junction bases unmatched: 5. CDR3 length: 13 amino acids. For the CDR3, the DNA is TGTGCCAGCAGGAACGGACAGGGGGGCGAGCAGTACTTC. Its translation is CASRNGQGGEQYF.

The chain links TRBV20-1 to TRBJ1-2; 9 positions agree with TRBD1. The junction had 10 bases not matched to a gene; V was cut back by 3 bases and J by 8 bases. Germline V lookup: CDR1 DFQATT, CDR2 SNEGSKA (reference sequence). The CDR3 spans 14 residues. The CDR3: CSASLDRGYMGYTF. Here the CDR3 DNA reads TGCAGTGCTAGTCTGGACAGGGGATATATGGGCTACACCTTC.